This record covers a single TCR beta chain. Its antigen is not known. The sample originates from a study of CD4 T cells in relation to SARS-CoV-2 and coronaviruses. Study-wide context: ViraFEST: approximately 10-day antigen culture of PBMCs, then TCR beta CDR3 sequencing. The restricting HLA molecule for shared crossreactive spike epitopes was mapped.

Overall study findings and caveats: The cross-reactivity analysis covered only spike protein, not other viral proteins.

This CDR3 region has 17 residues. Per the germline V gene, CDR1 is MGHRA and CDR2 is YSYEKL. V lost 3 bases, J lost 2 bases, and 11 bases stayed unmatched. The unexposed donors gave CD4+ T cells in about 2010-2019, prior to COVID-19. Isolation of CD4+ T cells took place after around 11 days in culture. Only in-frame clones appear in the TCRdb table, and some are missing; sequencing was by immunoSEQ multiplex PCR. The sample records roughly 18,000 clones, around 80% being singletons. The material sequenced was CD4+ T cells from PBMCs, cultured in vitro. The chain couples TRBV4-1 to TRBJ1-1; TRBD1 matches 8 bases. The source is a human donor in good health. For the CDR3, the DNA is TGCGCCAGCAGCCATTGGACAGGGAGGGGGGGAAACACTGAAGCTTTCTTT. Translated: CASSHWTGRGGNTEAFF.